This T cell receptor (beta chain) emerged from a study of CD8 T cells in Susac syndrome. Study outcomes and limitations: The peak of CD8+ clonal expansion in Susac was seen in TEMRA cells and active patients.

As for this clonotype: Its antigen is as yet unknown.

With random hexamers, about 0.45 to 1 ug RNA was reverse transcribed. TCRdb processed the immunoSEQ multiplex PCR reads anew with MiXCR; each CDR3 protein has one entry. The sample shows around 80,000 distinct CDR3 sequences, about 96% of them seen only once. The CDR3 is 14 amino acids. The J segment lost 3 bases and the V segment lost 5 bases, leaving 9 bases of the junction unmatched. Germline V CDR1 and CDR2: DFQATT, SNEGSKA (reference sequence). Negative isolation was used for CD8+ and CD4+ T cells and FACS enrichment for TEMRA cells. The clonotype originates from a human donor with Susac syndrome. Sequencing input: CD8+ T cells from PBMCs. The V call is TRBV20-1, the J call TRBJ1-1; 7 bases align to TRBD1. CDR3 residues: CSARGQEGDTEAFF. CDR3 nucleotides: TGCAGTGCTCGCGGACAGGAAGGGGACACTGAAGCTTTCTTT.